These T cell receptor beta chains were read from a single sample in a study of preoperative IRX-2 immunotherapy in early breast cancer. Clones were sequenced by immunoSEQ multiplex PCR, and TCRdb holds only the in-frame ones, with some missing. The repertoire has around 28,000 clones, around 90% of them found once; the top ten carry 9.8%. The sample was collected from a patient treated with IRX-2 immunotherapy. The receptors were sampled from a human donor with breast cancer. Each CDR3 is given with its conserved first and last residue. Each record gives: J gene, D gene, V gene, clone size, CDR3 protein, CDR3 DNA. A D gene is named only where the DNA matches it firmly. Clone size is stated in some rows and not others, as once, few, many or a class when expanded.

TRBJ2-3,.,TRBV29-1,.,CSVSGGSADTQYF,TGCAGCGTTTCTGGAGGGAGTGCAGATACGCAGTATTTT
TRBJ1-1,.,TRBV18,.,CASSPVRVLNTEAFF,TGTGCCAGCTCACCGGTTAGGGTCTTGAACACTGAAGCTTTCTTT
TRBJ2-7,.,TRBV11-2,.,CASSNKVGEQYF,TGTGCCAGCAGCAATAAGGTTGGTGAGCAGTACTTC
TRBJ2-5,.,TRBV5-4,.,CASSLDLGGQETQYF,TGTGCCAGCAGCTTGGATTTGGGCGGGCAAGAGACCCAGTACTTC
TRBJ2-1,.,TRBV6-1,.,CASMEWGTSYNEQFF,TGTGCCAGCATGGAATGGGGGACCTCCTACAATGAGCAGTTCTTC
TRBJ2-2,.,TRBV29-1,.,CSAEDLQGGELFF,TGCAGCGCGGAGGACCTACAGGGCGGGGAGCTGTTTTTT
TRBJ2-7,.,TRBV10-1,.,CASRNSQYF,TGCGCCAGCAGGAACAGTCAGTACTTC
TRBJ2-1,TRBD2,TRBV12-5,.,CACREGNEQFF,TGTGCTTGCCGGGAGGGCAATGAGCAGTTCTTC
TRBJ2-3,TRBD2,TRBV30,.,CAWSPPGLATDTQYF,TGTGCCTGGAGTCCCCCGGGACTAGCGACAGATACGCAGTATTTT
TRBJ2-1,.,TRBV7-9,.,CASSSEQFF,TGTGCCAGCAGCTCTGAGCAGTTCTTC
TRBJ1-4,TRBD1,TRBV2,.,CASKGQGSEKLFF,TGTGCCAGCAAAGGACAGGGTAGCGAAAAACTGTTTTTT
TRBJ2-7,TRBD1,TRBV19,.,CASSIGDRVYEQYF,TGTGCCAGTAGCATCGGGGACAGGGTTTACGAGCAGTACTTC
TRBJ2-2,.,TRBV18,.,CASSPQLTNTGELFF,TGTGCCAGCTCACCACAGCTAACGAACACCGGGGAGCTGTTTTTT
TRBJ2-1,TRBD2,TRBV7-9,.,CASSERGLAGGEQFF,TGTGCCAGCAGCGAACGAGGGCTAGCGGGAGGTGAGCAGTTCTTC
TRBJ1-4,.,TRBV6-5,.,CASRTGAPNEKLFF,TGTGCCAGCAGGACAGGCGCTCCTAATGAAAAACTGTTTTTT
TRBJ1-6,.,TRBV5-6,.,CASSLGDRRMSNSPLHF,TGTGCCAGCAGCTTGGGTGACAGGAGGATGAGCAATTCACCCCTCCACTTT
TRBJ2-7,.,TRBV7-2,.,CASSSGDSYEQYF,TGTGCCAGCAGCTCAGGGGACTCCTACGAGCAGTACTTC
TRBJ2-5,TRBD2,TRBV4-3,.,CASSRHTSGQETQYF,TGCGCCAGCAGCCGGCATACTAGCGGTCAAGAGACCCAGTACTTC
TRBJ2-7,.,TRBV6-1,.,CASTGVGYEQYF,TGTGCCAGCACGGGAGTGGGCTACGAGCAGTACTTC
TRBJ2-7,.,TRBV15,.,CATSRDLDSEQYF,TGTGCCACCAGCAGAGATCTGGACTCCGAGCAGTACTTC
TRBJ1-6,.,TRBV18,once,CASSPPRGNNSPLHF,TGTGCCAGCTCACCACCGCGGGGAAATAATTCACCCCTCCACTTT
TRBJ1-4,TRBD1,TRBV28,few,CASSRGQLNEKLFF,TGTGCCAGCAGCCGGGGACAGCTTAATGAAAAACTGTTTTTT
TRBJ2-3,.,TRBV5-1,.,CASSSRTDTQYF,TGCGCCAGCAGCTCCCGCACAGATACGCAGTATTTT
TRBJ2-1,.,TRBV9,.,CASSGSLGEQFF,TGTGCCAGCAGCGGGAGTCTCGGTGAGCAGTTCTTC
TRBJ1-1,.,TRBV28,.,CASSFPPQASEAFF,TGTGCCAGCAGTTTTCCCCCGCAGGCCTCTGAAGCTTTCTTT
TRBJ2-3,.,TRBV15,.,CATSSWGADPDTQYF,TGTGCCACCAGCAGTTGGGGGGCGGATCCAGATACGCAGTATTTT
TRBJ2-7,.,TRBV9,.,CASSVETGFGDEQYF,TGTGCCAGCAGCGTAGAAACAGGGTTTGGCGACGAGCAGTACTTC